Listed here is a single TCR beta chain. The table came from immunoSEQ multiplex PCR; TCRdb's copy has only in-frame clones and leaves some out. The sample has about 110,000 clones, about 70% seen once. The sample originates from a study of blood T cell repertoires in COVID-19. Across the whole study: Samples taken during acute and convalescent COVID-19 were collected in the United States, Italy and Spain.

Germline assignment: CDR1 MNHNY and CDR2 SVGAGI (reference sequence). The V end lost 2 bases, the J end lost 5 bases, and 7 bases lay between the germline ends. The CDR3 sequence is 12 residues long. V and J are TRBV6-6 and TRBJ2-7; tentatively, D is TRBD1 (6 bases). What was sequenced was peripheral blood. The TCR comes from a woman in her sixties with acute or convalescent COVID-19. CDR3 sequence reads: CASSYTGNEQYF. In DNA, the CDR3 is TGTGCCAGCAGTTACACAGGGAACGAGCAGTACTTC.